What follows describes a single T cell receptor beta chain. The source of the sample is a study of blood T cell repertoires in COVID-19. Overall study: Acute-phase and convalescent COVID-19 samples originated in the United States, Italy and Spain. The analysed material was cDNA or gDNA that came from T cells, B-cell-depleted T cells, or PBMCs.

Authors' analysis steps: Researchers report that nucleated cell counts were estimated from reference gene primer amplification. Method: immunoSEQ multiplex PCR; TCRdb's copy keeps in-frame clones and lacks some. Clone size and V and J calls were adopted from that table, with D and trimming inferred from the DNA. This table has over 120,000 clones, roughly three quarters appearing once. This CDR3 is 17 amino acids long. CDR1 is SEHNR, CDR2 FQNEAQ, per germline (reference sequence). With V trimmed by 4 bases and J by 8 bases, 9 bases remained unmatched. This receptor was taken from a woman aged 60-75 years with acute or convalescent COVID-19. The rearrangement links TRBV7-9 to TRBJ2-1, with 15 bases that match TRBD2. Sequences were obtained from peripheral blood. This CDR3 is CASSSPIGLAGGDEQFF. The CDR3 DNA follows: TGTGCCAGCAGCTCACCCATTGGACTAGCGGGAGGGGATGAGCAGTTCTTC.